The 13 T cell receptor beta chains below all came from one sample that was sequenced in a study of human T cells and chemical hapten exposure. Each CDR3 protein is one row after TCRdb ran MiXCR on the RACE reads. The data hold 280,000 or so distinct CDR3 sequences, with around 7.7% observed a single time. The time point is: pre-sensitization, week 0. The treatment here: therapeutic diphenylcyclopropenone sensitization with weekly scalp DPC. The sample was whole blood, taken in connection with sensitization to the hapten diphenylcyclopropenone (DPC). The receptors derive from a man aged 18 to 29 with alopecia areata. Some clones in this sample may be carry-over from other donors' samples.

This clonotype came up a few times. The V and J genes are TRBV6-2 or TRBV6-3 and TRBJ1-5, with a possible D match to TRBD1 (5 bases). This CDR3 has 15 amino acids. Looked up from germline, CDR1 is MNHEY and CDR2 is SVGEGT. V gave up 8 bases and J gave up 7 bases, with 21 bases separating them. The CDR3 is CASATMTGTHQPQHF. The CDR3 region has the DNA TGTGCCAGCGCGACCATGACCGGGACGCACCAGCCCCAGCATTTT.

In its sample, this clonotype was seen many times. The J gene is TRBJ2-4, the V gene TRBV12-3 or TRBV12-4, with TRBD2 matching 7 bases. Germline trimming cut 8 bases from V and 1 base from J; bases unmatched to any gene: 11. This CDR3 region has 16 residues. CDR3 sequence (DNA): TGTGCCAGCCAACCCCCCGGGACTACGGCCAAAAACATTCAGTACTTC. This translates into CASQPPGTTAKNIQYF.

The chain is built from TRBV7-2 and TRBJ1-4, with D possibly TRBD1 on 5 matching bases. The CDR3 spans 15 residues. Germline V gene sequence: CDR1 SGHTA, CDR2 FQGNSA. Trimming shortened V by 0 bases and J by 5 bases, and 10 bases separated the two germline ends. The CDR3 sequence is CASSLARTKNEKLFF. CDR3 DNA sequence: TGTGCCAGCAGCTTAGCTAGGACAAAGAATGAAAAACTGTTTTTT.

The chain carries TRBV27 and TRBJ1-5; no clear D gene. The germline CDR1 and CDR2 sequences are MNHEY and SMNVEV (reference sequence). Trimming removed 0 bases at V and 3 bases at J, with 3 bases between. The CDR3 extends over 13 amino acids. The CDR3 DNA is TGTGCCAGCAGTTTATCGAACAATCAGCCCCAGCATTTT. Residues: CASSLSNNQPQHF.

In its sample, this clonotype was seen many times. For the CDR3, the DNA is TGTGCCAGCAGTTACGGACAGGTCAACACTGAAGCTTTCTTT. Translating gives CASSYGQVNTEAFF. This chain links TRBV6-2 or TRBV6-3 with TRBJ1-1, with 7 bases identical to TRBD1. The J segment lost 2 bases and the V segment lost 2 bases, leaving 2 bases of the junction unmatched. The germline V gene has CDR1 MNHEY and CDR2 SVGEGT. The CDR3 is made up of 14 amino acids.

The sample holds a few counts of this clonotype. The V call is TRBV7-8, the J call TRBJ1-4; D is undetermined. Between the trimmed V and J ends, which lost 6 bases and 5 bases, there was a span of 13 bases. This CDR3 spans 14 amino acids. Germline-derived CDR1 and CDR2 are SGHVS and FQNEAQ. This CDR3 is CASRINNLNEKLFF. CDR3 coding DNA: TGTGCCAGCAGGATAAACAACCTGAATGAAAAACTGTTTTTT.

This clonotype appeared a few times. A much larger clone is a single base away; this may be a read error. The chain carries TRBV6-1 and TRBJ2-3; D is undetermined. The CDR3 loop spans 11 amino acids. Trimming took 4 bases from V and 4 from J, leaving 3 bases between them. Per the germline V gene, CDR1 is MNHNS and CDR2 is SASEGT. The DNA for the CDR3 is TGTGCCAGCAGTGCTCCAGATACGCAGTATTTT. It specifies CASSAPDTQYF.

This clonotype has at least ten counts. As DNA, the CDR3 is TGCGCCAGCAGCTATGGCTTGAGCTCCTACAATGAGCAGTTCTTC. Amino acid sequence: CASSYGLSSYNEQFF. The V and J genes are TRBV4-3 and TRBJ2-1; no firm D call. V was clipped by 5 bases and J by 0 bases, with 11 bases between them. The CDR3 loop spans 15 amino acids. The germline V gene has CDR1 LGHNA and CDR2 YSLEER.

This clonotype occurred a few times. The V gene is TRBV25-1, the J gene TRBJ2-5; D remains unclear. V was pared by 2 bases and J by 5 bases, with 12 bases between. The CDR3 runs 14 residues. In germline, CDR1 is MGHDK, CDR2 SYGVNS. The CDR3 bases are TGTGCCAGCAGTGAAGGGGTCCGACGGGAGACCCAGTACTTC. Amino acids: CASSEGVRRETQYF.

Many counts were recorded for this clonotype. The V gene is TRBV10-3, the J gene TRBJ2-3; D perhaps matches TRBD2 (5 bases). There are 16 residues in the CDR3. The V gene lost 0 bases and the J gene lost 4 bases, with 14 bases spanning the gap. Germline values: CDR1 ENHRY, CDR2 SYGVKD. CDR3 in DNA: TGTGCCATCAGTGAGTCAAAGAAGGAGGTAGCAGATACGCAGTATTTT. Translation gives CAISESKKEVADTQYF.

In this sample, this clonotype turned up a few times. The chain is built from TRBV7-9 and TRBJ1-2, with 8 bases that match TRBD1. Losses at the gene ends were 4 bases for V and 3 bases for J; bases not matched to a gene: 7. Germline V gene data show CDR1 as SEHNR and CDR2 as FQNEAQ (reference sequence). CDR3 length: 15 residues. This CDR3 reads CASSSPGQGHYGYTF. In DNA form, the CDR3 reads TGTGCCAGCAGCTCCCCAGGACAGGGCCACTATGGCTACACCTTC.

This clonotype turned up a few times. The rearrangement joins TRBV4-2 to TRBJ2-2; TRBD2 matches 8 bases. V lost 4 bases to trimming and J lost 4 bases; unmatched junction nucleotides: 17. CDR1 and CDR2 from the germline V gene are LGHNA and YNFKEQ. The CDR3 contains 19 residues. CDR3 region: CASSREFTPGGVVTGELFF. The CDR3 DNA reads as TGTGCCAGCAGCCGCGAATTCACACCGGGAGGGGTGGTCACCGGGGAGCTGTTTTTT.

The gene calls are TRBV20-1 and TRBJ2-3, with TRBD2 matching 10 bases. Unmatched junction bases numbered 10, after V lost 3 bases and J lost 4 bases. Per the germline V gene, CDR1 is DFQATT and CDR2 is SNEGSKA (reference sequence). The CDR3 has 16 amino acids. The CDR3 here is CSARGASGGPADTQYF. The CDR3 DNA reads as TGCAGTGCTAGGGGGGCTAGCGGGGGACCCGCAGATACGCAGTATTTT.